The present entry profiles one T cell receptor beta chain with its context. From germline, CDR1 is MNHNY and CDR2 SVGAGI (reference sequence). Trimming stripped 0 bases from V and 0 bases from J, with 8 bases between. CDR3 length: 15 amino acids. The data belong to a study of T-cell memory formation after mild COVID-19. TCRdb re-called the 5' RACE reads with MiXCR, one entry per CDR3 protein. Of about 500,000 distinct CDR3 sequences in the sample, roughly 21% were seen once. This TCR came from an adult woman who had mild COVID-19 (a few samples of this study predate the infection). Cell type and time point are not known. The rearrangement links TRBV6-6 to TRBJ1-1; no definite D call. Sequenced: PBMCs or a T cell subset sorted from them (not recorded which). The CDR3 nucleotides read TGTGCCAGCAGTTACTCAGGAGAGATGAACACTGAAGCTTTCTTT. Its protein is CASSYSGEMNTEAFF.